The 32 T cell receptor beta chains given below trace back to one sample, sequenced in a study of blood T cell repertoires in COVID-19. Clones were sequenced by immunoSEQ multiplex PCR, and TCRdb holds only the in-frame ones, with some missing. The sample has some 96,000 clones, about nine tenths seen once. Input material: peripheral blood. Receptors originate from a man aged 55 to 70 with acute or convalescent COVID-19.

This sequence joins TRBV30 and TRBJ1-5; a weak D match, TRBD1 (6 bases). Trimming shortened V by 1 base and J by 7 bases, and 17 bases separated the two germline ends. Germline V gene sequence: CDR1 GTSNPN, CDR2 SVGIG (reference sequence). CDR3 length equals 15 residues. CDR3 in amino acids: CAWSGIQGKGQPQHF. CDR3 in DNA: TGTGCCTGGAGTGGAATCCAGGGGAAAGGCCAGCCCCAGCATTTT.

This sequence joins TRBV3-1 (or the pseudogene TRBV3-2) and TRBJ2-1; TRBD2 agrees at 7 bases. The CDR3 is 15 residues long. Germline V CDR1 and CDR2: LGHDT, YNNKEL (reference sequence). V lost 4 bases to trimming and J lost 6 bases; unmatched junction nucleotides: 9. CDR3 loop: CASSLGGAGRNEQFF. In DNA, the CDR3 is TGTGCCAGCAGCCTTGGAGGAGCGGGGCGCAATGAGCAGTTCTTC.

This rearrangement joins TRBV6-5 to TRBJ1-1; 8 nucleotides agree with TRBD1. The germline V gene has CDR1 MNHEY and CDR2 SVGAGI. This CDR3 spans 15 amino acids. V dropped 3 bases and J dropped 7; count of bases not matched to a gene: 10. Here the CDR3 reads CASSYFAGTGHEAFF. CDR3 nucleotides: TGTGCCAGCAGTTATTTCGCGGGGACAGGCCATGAAGCTTTCTTT.

This chain connects TRBV6-5 to TRBJ1-2, with unresolved D. The germline V gene has CDR1 MNHEY and CDR2 SVGAGI. The length of the CDR3 is 12 residues. The V end lost 9 bases, the J end lost 8 bases, and 16 bases lay between the germline ends. Here the CDR3 reads CASFGVGGGYTF. The CDR3, as DNA: TGTGCCAGTTTCGGGGTCGGTGGAGGCTACACCTTC.

V is TRBV5-1 and J is TRBJ2-3, with D tentatively TRBD1 (5 bases). The length of the CDR3 is 14 residues. Germline V gives CDR1 SGHRS, CDR2 YFSETQ. The V gene lost 2 bases and the J gene lost 4 bases, with 11 bases spanning the gap. CDR3 sequence reads: CASSFSQGSDTQYF. The CDR3 coding sequence is TGCGCCAGCAGCTTCAGCCAGGGATCAGATACGCAGTATTTT.

V usage is TRBV6-5 and J usage is TRBJ1-6; possible D gene TRBD1, 5 bases. Germline CDR1 MNHEY, CDR2 SVGAGI. CDR3 length equals 16 residues. Trimming removed 2 bases at V and 0 bases at J, with 8 bases between. The CDR3 is CASSYRGSSYNSPLHF. CDR3 DNA sequence: TGTGCCAGCAGTTACAGGGGAAGCTCCTATAATTCACCCCTCCACTTT.

The chain couples TRBV5-8 to TRBJ2-2, with D perhaps matching TRBD2 (5 bases). The CDR3 is made up of 15 amino acids. The V gene's germline CDR1 is SGHTS and CDR2 YDEGEE. The V and J ends lost 3 bases and 6 bases respectively, with 15 bases between them. The CDR3 DNA reads TGTGCCAGCAGCTCAAAACTAGAGGGATCCGGGGAGCTGTTTTTT. Translated, it gives CASSSKLEGSGELFF.

This clone has only one observation. The chain recombines TRBV30 with TRBJ1-1, with a weak D call TRBD1 (6 bases). In germline, CDR1 is GTSNPN, CDR2 SVGIG (reference sequence). This CDR3 is built from 13 residues. Trimming removed 2 bases from V and 8 bases from J, with 15 bases in between. In nucleotides, the CDR3 is TGTGCCTGGAGTCCGGGGGGCCGAGGGGAAGCTTTCTTT. Translating gives CAWSPGGRGEAFF.

This rearrangement joins TRBV5-1 to TRBJ2-2; D possibly corresponds to TRBD1 (5 bases). The CDR3 loop spans 16 amino acids. Germline assignment: CDR1 SGHRS and CDR2 YFSETQ. The V end lost 0 bases, the J end lost 1 base, and 10 bases lay between the germline ends. The chain's CDR3 is CASSLGVRENTGELFF. For the CDR3, the DNA is TGCGCCAGCAGCTTGGGAGTCAGGGAGAACACCGGGGAGCTGTTTTTT.

The CDR3 sequence is CASVGRHYGYTF. The CDR3 coding sequence is TGTGCCAGTGTGGGGAGACACTATGGCTACACCTTC. This sequence joins TRBV19 and TRBJ1-2, with D hard to call. Trimming pared 8 bases from V and 3 bases from J, leaving 10 bases between. The CDR3 has 12 amino acids. Germline V gives CDR1 LNHDA, CDR2 SQIVND (reference sequence).

This chain uses TRBV11-2 with TRBJ1-1; possibly TRBD1 for D (5 bases). Trimming shortened V by 5 bases and J by 2 bases, and 9 bases separated the two germline ends. Germline loops: CDR1 SGHAT, CDR2 FQNNGV. CDR3 size: 13 residues. CDR3: CASSIRGNTEAFF. CDR3 nucleotide sequence: TGTGCCAGCAGCATTAGGGGTAACACTGAAGCTTTCTTT.

J is TRBJ2-6 and V is TRBV19; a possible D gene is TRBD2 (5 bases). CDR3 size: 16 residues. The V end lost 7 bases, the J end lost 0 bases, and 13 bases lay between the germline ends. Germline V lookup: CDR1 LNHDA, CDR2 SQIVND (reference sequence). CDR3 nucleotides: TGTGCCAGTACCTCGGGATCGCACTCTGGGGCCAACGTCCTGACTTTC. Protein: CASTSGSHSGANVLTF.

This clone was observed once. The chain carries TRBV19 and TRBJ2-1, with D perhaps matching TRBD1 (6 bases). Trimming stripped 5 bases from V and 7 bases from J, with 15 bases between. From germline, CDR1 is LNHDA and CDR2 SQIVND (reference sequence). This CDR3 is built from 14 residues. In nucleotides, the CDR3 is TGTGCCAGTAGTCTGGGCAGGGGCTCTAATGAGCAGTTCTTC. The encoded protein is CASSLGRGSNEQFF.

This chain joins TRBV5-1 and TRBJ2-1; D call uncertain. The CDR3 length is 17 residues. V dropped 4 bases and J dropped 3 bases, with 20 bases sitting between them. Germline V gives CDR1 SGHRS, CDR2 YFSETQ. CDR3 sequence (DNA): TGCGCCAGCAGCGCCGGTTGGGTGATGGCAGGCTACAATGAGCAGTTCTTC. Protein sequence: CASSAGWVMAGYNEQFF.

The rearrangement links TRBV20-1 to TRBJ1-2, with no clear D. The germline V gene has CDR1 DFQATT and CDR2 SNEGSKA (reference sequence). This CDR3 contains 11 residues. The germline V and J ends were trimmed by 4 bases and 8 bases, with 11 bases remaining between them. The CDR3 bases are TGCAGTGCTACGACACCTGGAGGCTACACCTTC. Amino acid sequence: CSATTPGGYTF.

This clone is a singleton in its sample. J is TRBJ1-5 and V is TRBV10-2; D might be TRBD1 (6 bases). With 7 bases removed from V and 3 bases from J, the gap between germline ends came to 10 bases. CDR1 and CDR2 (germline): WSHSY, SAAADI. This CDR3 contains 13 residues. The CDR3 DNA follows: TGCGCCAGCACTGGACAGATCAATCAGCCCCAGCATTTT. Amino acids: CASTGQINQPQHF.

The genes are TRBV6-5 and TRBJ2-1; weak D call: TRBD2 (6 bases). From germline, CDR1 is MNHEY and CDR2 SVGAGI. The CDR3 is 14 amino acids. Trimming stripped 2 bases from V and 4 bases from J, with 9 bases between. Here the CDR3 reads CASSYGGNYNEQFF. The CDR3, as DNA: TGTGCCAGCAGTTACGGGGGGAATTACAATGAGCAGTTCTTC.

J is TRBJ1-2 and V is TRBV5-6; D is possibly TRBD1 (5 bases). Deletions cut 0 bases from V and 8 bases from J, with 14 bases between. The germline V gene has CDR1 SGHDT and CDR2 YYEEEE. The CDR3 is 14 residues long. CDR3 residues: CASSLAAGWDGYTF. CDR3 coding DNA: TGTGCCAGCAGCTTGGCCGCGGGGTGGGACGGCTACACCTTC.

This clone appeared once. This chain uses TRBV19 with TRBJ1-2; TRBD1 might be the D (6 bases). CDR1 is LNHDA and CDR2 is SQIVND in the germline V gene (reference sequence). The V end lost 4 bases, the J end lost 3 bases, and 12 bases lay between the germline ends. This CDR3 has 14 amino acids. This chain's CDR3 is CASSTGDTHYGYTF. Here the CDR3 DNA reads TGTGCCAGTAGTACAGGGGACACCCACTATGGCTACACCTTC.

The genes are TRBV2 and TRBJ2-7; 9 nucleotides agree with TRBD1. This CDR3 spans 13 amino acids. Looked up from germline, CDR1 is SNHLY and CDR2 is FYNNEI. The V and J ends lost 6 bases and 2 bases, in that order; junction bases with no gene match: 2. The CDR3 DNA follows: TGTGCCAGCAGGGGGACAGGGACCTACGAGCAGTACTTC. Translating it yields CASRGTGTYEQYF.

The chain combines TRBV10-3 with TRBJ2-3; D gene uncertain. The V end was cut by 1 base, the J end by 0 bases, with 11 bases between. Germline CDR1 and CDR2: ENHRY and SYGVKD. This CDR3 is built from 16 residues. CDR3 region: CAISEFPTPSTDTQYF. In DNA, the CDR3 is TGTGCCATCAGTGAGTTCCCCACTCCTAGCACAGATACGCAGTATTTT.

This clone is a singleton in its sample. The rearrangement links TRBV28 to TRBJ1-6, with D perhaps matching TRBD1 (5 bases). Germline V CDR1 and CDR2: MDHEN, SYDVKM. The CDR3 is made up of 14 amino acids. Trimming left V 3 bases short and J 4 bases short, with 7 bases between. CDR3 in amino acids: CASSFGGYNSPLHF. CDR3 sequence (DNA): TGTGCCAGCAGTTTCGGGGGATATAATTCACCCCTCCACTTT.

The rearrangement uses TRBV6-5 and TRBJ2-5, with a tentative D call TRBD1 (5 bases). This CDR3 has 16 amino acids. Germline assignment: CDR1 MNHEY and CDR2 SVGAGI. Between the trimmed V and J ends, which lost 0 bases and 5 bases, there was a span of 16 bases. In DNA, the CDR3 is TGTGCCAGCAGTTACTCTTGGGGCCGGGTAGTTGAGACCCAGTACTTC. The encoded protein is CASSYSWGRVVETQYF.

The chain couples TRBV3-1 (or the pseudogene TRBV3-2) to TRBJ1-2; 8 nucleotides line up with TRBD1. V was pared by 4 bases and J by 5 bases, with 9 bases of the junction left unmatched. The CDR3 contains 15 residues. Germline V gene lookup returns CDR1 LGHDT and CDR2 YNNKEL (reference sequence). The CDR3, as DNA: TGTGCCAGCAGCCCTCGACAGGGGAGCTCGTATGGCTACACCTTC. Encoded protein: CASSPRQGSSYGYTF.

V is TRBV30 and J is TRBJ1-2, with unresolved D. Per the germline V gene, CDR1 is GTSNPN and CDR2 is SVGIG (reference sequence). The V end was cut by 4 bases, the J end by 8 bases, with 20 bases between. The CDR3 has 14 amino acids. The DNA of the CDR3 is TGTGCCTGGACCATGGGGTCCTCAGGAGGGGGCTACACCTTC. It yields the protein CAWTMGSSGGGYTF.

The chain uses TRBV5-6 and TRBJ1-2; 7 bases match TRBD1. This CDR3 has 13 residues. Germline loops: CDR1 SGHDT, CDR2 YYEEEE. J lost 2 bases, V lost 4 bases, and 2 bases had no gene match. The chain's CDR3 is CASSPDRNYGYTF. CDR3 DNA: TGTGCCAGCAGCCCGGACAGGAACTATGGCTACACCTTC.

This clone was seen only a few times. The rearrangement uses TRBV5-1 and TRBJ1-1; D not resolved. Germline V gene sequence: CDR1 SGHRS, CDR2 YFSETQ. The CDR3 extends over 14 amino acids. Deletions cut 0 bases from V and 1 base from J, with 7 bases between. The CDR3 region has the DNA TGCGCCAGCAGCTTGGAGACACCGAACACTGAAGCTTTCTTT. Amino acids: CASSLETPNTEAFF.

The genes are TRBV29-1 and TRBJ1-1; D remains ambiguous. CDR1 is SQVTM, CDR2 ANQGSEA, per germline. V lost 3 bases and J 2 bases, leaving 10 bases between the germline ends. The CDR3 totals 13 residues. CDR3 bases: TGCAGCGTTGAGAGGGAGCCAAACACTGAAGCTTTCTTT. Its protein product is CSVEREPNTEAFF.

This clone occurred a few times. V is TRBV2 and J is TRBJ1-4; 8 bases align to TRBD1. V lost 8 bases, J lost 7 bases, and 6 bases stayed unmatched. Germline V gene data show CDR1 as SNHLY and CDR2 as FYNNEI. The CDR3 extends over 13 amino acids. Here the CDR3 reads CASAPTGVEKLFF. The CDR3, as DNA: TGTGCCAGCGCCCCGACAGGGGTTGAAAAACTGTTTTTT. The full variable domain, in which reference TRBV2 and TRBJ1-4 provide the parts outside the CDR3, is EPEVTQTPSHQVTQMGQEVILRCVPISNHLYFYWYRQILGQKVEFLVSFYNNEISEKSEIFDDQFSVERPDGSNFTLKIRSTKLEDSAMYFCASAPTGVEKLFFGSGTQLSVL.

In this sample, this clone turned up a few times. The genes are TRBV19 and TRBJ1-2; D gene ambiguous. The CDR3 totals 13 residues. Per the germline V gene, CDR1 is LNHDA and CDR2 is SQIVND (reference sequence). The V gene lost 7 bases and the J gene lost 0 bases, with 9 bases spanning the gap. The CDR3 loop reads CASKRDPNYGYTF. The CDR3 DNA is TGTGCCAGTAAGCGAGATCCTAACTATGGCTACACCTTC. Drawing the rest from reference TRBV19 and TRBJ1-2, the complete variable domain is DGGITQSPKYLFRKEGQNVTLSCEQNLNHDAMYWYRQDPGQGLRLIYYSQIVNDFQKGDIAEGYSVSREKKESFPLTVTSAQKNPTAFYLCASKRDPNYGYTFGSGTRLTVV.

The rearrangement uses TRBV6-5 and TRBJ1-6, with TRBD1 identical over 9 bases. The ends lost 6 bases at V and 7 bases at J; junction bases unmatched: 7. This CDR3 has 15 amino acids. CDR1 is MNHEY and CDR2 is SVGAGI in the germline V gene. CDR3: CASRHRDRDNSPLHF. The CDR3 bases are TGTGCCAGCAGACACCGGGACAGGGACAATTCACCCCTCCACTTT.

This sequence joins TRBV7-2 and TRBJ2-2; D remains ambiguous. Trimming took 1 base from V and 7 from J, leaving 7 bases between them. The CDR3 has 13 amino acids. Looked up from germline, CDR1 is SGHTA and CDR2 is FQGNSA. The CDR3 here is CASSLVVLGELFF. Here the CDR3 DNA reads TGTGCCAGCAGCTTAGTAGTCCTCGGGGAGCTGTTTTTT.